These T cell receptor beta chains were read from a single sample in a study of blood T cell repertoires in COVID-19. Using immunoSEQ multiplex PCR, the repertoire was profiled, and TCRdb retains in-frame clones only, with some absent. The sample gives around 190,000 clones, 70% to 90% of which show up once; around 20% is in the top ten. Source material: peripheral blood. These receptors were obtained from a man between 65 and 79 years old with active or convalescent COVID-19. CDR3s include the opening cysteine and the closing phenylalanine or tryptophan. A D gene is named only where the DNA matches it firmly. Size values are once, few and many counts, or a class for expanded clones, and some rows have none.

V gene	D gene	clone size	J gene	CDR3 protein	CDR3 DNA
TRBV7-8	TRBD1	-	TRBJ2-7	CASSSYRGQGYYEQYF	TGTGCCAGCAGCTCCTATCGGGGACAGGGGTACTACGAGCAGTACTTC
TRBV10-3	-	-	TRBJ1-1	CATKRDLNTEAFF	TGTGCCACAAAACGAGACTTGAACACTGAAGCTTTCTTT
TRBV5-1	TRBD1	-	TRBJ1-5	CASSPGTGGNQPQHF	TGCGCCAGCAGCCCCGGGACAGGGGGGAATCAGCCCCAGCATTTT
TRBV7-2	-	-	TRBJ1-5	CASSFPPGESIQPQHF	TGTGCCAGCAGCTTCCCACCGGGGGAAAGCATCCAGCCCCAGCATTTT
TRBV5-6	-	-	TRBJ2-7	CASSLGPRLEQYF	TGTGCCAGCAGCTTGGGACCGCGGTTGGAGCAGTACTTC
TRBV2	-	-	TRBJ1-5	CASSVSRVNQPQHF	TGTGCCAGCAGTGTTTCGAGGGTCAATCAGCCCCAGCATTTT
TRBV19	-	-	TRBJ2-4	CASSIGQGNIQYF	TGTGCCAGTAGTATTGGGCAGGGGAACATTCAGTACTTC
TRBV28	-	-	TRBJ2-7	CASSLHSPSYEQYF	TGTGCCAGCAGTTTACACAGTCCTTCCTACGAGCAGTACTTC
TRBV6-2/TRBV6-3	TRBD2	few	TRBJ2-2	CASSYSGSGRTGELFF	TGTGCCAGCAGTTACTCGGGTAGCGGGAGAACCGGGGAGCTGTTTTTT
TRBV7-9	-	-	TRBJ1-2	CASSQLVRPDFYGYTF	TGTGCCAGCAGCCAGTTAGTCAGACCAGACTTCTATGGCTACACCTTC
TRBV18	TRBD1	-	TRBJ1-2	CASSPRRQGSGYTF	TGTGCCAGCTCACCACGCCGACAGGGTTCTGGCTACACCTTC
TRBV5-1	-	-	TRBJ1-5	CASSFSGGNQPQHF	TGCGCCAGCAGCTTTTCAGGGGGCAATCAGCCCCAGCATTTT
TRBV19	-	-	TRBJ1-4	CATQKTGIANEKLFF	TGTGCCACACAGAAGACCGGTATAGCTAATGAAAAACTGTTTTTT
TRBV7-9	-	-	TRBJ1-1	CASSLNGDTEAFF	TGTGCCAGCAGCTTAAACGGGGACACTGAAGCTTTCTTT
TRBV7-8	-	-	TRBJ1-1	CALARGPTEAFF	TGTGCTTTGGCGCGGGGGCCGACTGAAGCTTTCTTT
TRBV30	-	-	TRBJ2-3	CAWSPSYSDTQYF	TGTGCCTGGAGCCCCTCGTATTCAGATACGCAGTATTTT
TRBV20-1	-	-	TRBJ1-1	CSAGAGKAFF	TGCAGTGCTGGGGCAGGCAAAGCTTTCTTT